A selection of T cell receptor beta chains follows, all from one sample in a study of T cell repertoires in cytomegalovirus infection. No cognate antigen is known for these TCRs. TCRdb reprocessed the reads via MiXCR and lists one record per CDR3 protein. Of approximately 910,000 distinct CDR3 sequences listed, about a third are singletons. The starting material was cultured CD8+ T cells from PBMCs, obtained from culture after CMV antigen stimulation. The origin of the receptors is a human donor in good health (CMV status not recorded). Some clones in this sample may be carry-over from other donors' samples. The CDR3 runs from the conserved cysteine through the conserved F or W. Fields, in order: D gene, V gene, clone size, J gene, CDR3 DNA, CDR3 protein. The D gene is left open where the match is weak. Only some rows state a clone size, as once, few, many or a class for expanded clones.

>.|TRBV5-8|.|TRBJ2-7
TGTGCCAGCAGCTTGAAGGAATACGAGCAGTACTTC
CASSLKEYEQYF
>.|TRBV7-4|few|TRBJ2-7
TGTGCCAGCAGCTCCTCAACGGCCCGACAGCACTACGAGCAGTACTTC
CASSSSTARQHYEQYF
>.|TRBV28|many|TRBJ2-3
TGTGCCAGCAGCCCCCGACTCACAGATACGCAGTATTTT
CASSPRLTDTQYF
>.|TRBV27|.|TRBJ2-7
TGTGCCAGCAGTTTAGGGGCGATCTCCTACGAGCAGTACTTC
CASSLGAISYEQYF
>.|TRBV4-1|few|TRBJ2-1
TGCGCCAGCAGCCAGGGATTTAGCAATGAGCAGTTCTTC
CASSQGFSNEQFF
>TRBD1|TRBV4-1|.|TRBJ2-1
TGCGCCAGCAGCCAAGAACCAGGGGGCAATGGGGCCAATGAGCAGTTCTTC
CASSQEPGGNGANEQFF
>.|TRBV7-9|.|TRBJ2-2
TGTGCCAGCAGCCCCGCCACTACTACCGGGGAGCTGTTTTTT
CASSPATTTGELFF
>TRBD2|TRBV6-2/TRBV6-3|.|TRBJ2-1
TGTGCCAGCAGTTACGACTACGGGCTAGCGGACAATGAGCAGTTCTTC
CASSYDYGLADNEQFF
>.|TRBV27|few|TRBJ1-5
TGTGCCAGCAGTGTACGTCCGGGGGGCAATCAGCCCCAGCATTTT
CASSVRPGGNQPQHF
>.|TRBV7-9|.|TRBJ1-1
TGTGCCAGCAGCTTAGGGATGGGTGGAAATGGAGCTTTCTTT
CASSLGMGGNGAFF
>TRBD2|TRBV6-2/TRBV6-3|.|TRBJ2-5
TGTGCCAGCACCGTCTGGCGGGGGGCGACACAAGAGACCCAGTACTTC
CASTVWRGATQETQYF
>.|TRBV12-3/TRBV12-4|.|TRBJ2-6
TGTGCCAGCAGTTTTTATATAGCTGCGGCCTCTGGGGCCAACGTCCTGACTTTC
CASSFYIAAASGANVLTF
>.|TRBV27|.|TRBJ1-2
TGTGCCAGCAGTCCCCGAACAGGGACCTATGGCTACACCTTC
CASSPRTGTYGYTF
>.|TRBV6-2/TRBV6-3|.|TRBJ1-2
TGTGCCAGCAGCCCGTTTGGGGCGGGAGACTACACCTTC
CASSPFGAGDYTF
>.|TRBV10-2|once|TRBJ1-2
TGCGCCACTTCGGACACATACGGCTACACCTTC
CATSDTYGYTF
>.|TRBV7-9|few|TRBJ2-3
TGTGCCAGCAGCTTACGTGGGGACCTCTGGGATACGCAGTATTTT
CASSLRGDLWDTQYF
>.|TRBV27|.|TRBJ1-5
TGTGCCAGCAGTTTATCCCAGACAGGAAAACAGCCCCAGCATTTT
CASSLSQTGKQPQHF
>.|TRBV12-5|few|TRBJ2-3
TGTGCTAGTGGTTTGGTACACCTACCGTCAGGGGCAGATACGCAGTATTTT
CASGLVHLPSGADTQYF
>.|TRBV29-1|.|TRBJ2-6
TGCAGCGTTGAAACGGACCTTCCGTCTGGGGCCAACGTCCTGACTTTC
CSVETDLPSGANVLTF
>TRBD2|TRBV11-1|many|TRBJ2-1
TGTGCCAGCAGCGTAAGCGGGGGTCAATACAATGAGCAGTTCTTC
CASSVSGGQYNEQFF
>.|TRBV7-9|few|TRBJ1-1
TGTGCCAGCAGCTTAAGGGGCGGACAGACCCACACTGAAGCTTTCTTT
CASSLRGGQTHTEAFF
>.|TRBV7-9|.|TRBJ1-6
TGTGCCAGCAGCTCCGGACGGGGGAATTCACCCCTCCACTTT
CASSSGRGNSPLHF
>TRBD2|TRBV9|few|TRBJ2-1
TGTGCCAGCAGCGTAGTAGCGGGGGACTCCTACAATGAGCAGTTCTTC
CASSVVAGDSYNEQFF
>TRBD2|TRBV28|few|TRBJ2-1
TGTGCCAGCAGTTTAGTTACTATGACTAGCCCCCAAGCTGAGCAGTTCTTC
CASSLVTMTSPQAEQFF
>.|TRBV11-3|.|TRBJ1-1
TGTGCCAGCAGCTTCGCCTTTAACACTGAAGCTTTCTTT
CASSFAFNTEAFF
>.|TRBV19|.|TRBJ1-5
TGTGCCAGTACCCCCTACGCCAAGGAGGGCAATCAGCCCCAGCATTTT
CASTPYAKEGNQPQHF
>.|TRBV2|.|TRBJ1-6
.
CASILVRGESSYNSPLHF
>.|TRBV25-1|few|TRBJ1-1
TGTGCCAGCAGTGAACCCAACACTGAAGCTTTCTTT
CASSEPNTEAFF
>.|TRBV4-3|few|TRBJ2-5
TGCGCCAGCAGCCCCCTACGGGGTTTTGGGGAGACCCAGTACTTC
CASSPLRGFGETQYF
>TRBD1|TRBV6-2/TRBV6-3|many|TRBJ2-1
TGTGCCAGCAGATACAGGGGGGACATCAATGAGCAGTTCTTC
CASRYRGDINEQFF
>TRBD1|TRBV7-2|many|TRBJ1-1
TGTGCCAGCAGTTTGGGACAGGGTTCGCCTGAAGCTTTCTTT
CASSLGQGSPEAFF
>.|TRBV7-2|many|TRBJ1-5
TGTGCCAGCAGCTTAGTGGAAGGTCGTACCCAGCATTTT
CASSLVEGRTQHF
>TRBD1|TRBV5-1|.|TRBJ2-5
TGCGCCAGCAGCCGATATGTGGGGACAGACCAAGAGACCCAGTACTTC
CASSRYVGTDQETQYF
>.|TRBV12-3/TRBV12-4|.|TRBJ1-5
TGTGCCAGCAGTCCCCCAGGGTTTTACAATCAGCCCCAGCATTTT
CASSPPGFYNQPQHF
>TRBD2|TRBV4-3|few|TRBJ2-1
TGCGCCAGCAGCCCGAGCGCGGGGGGCGCAGATGAGCAGTTCTTC
CASSPSAGGADEQFF
>TRBD2|TRBV7-2|many|TRBJ2-7
TGTGCCACCGGGGAGGGTGGCTCCTACGAGCAGTACTTC
CATGEGGSYEQYF
>TRBD1|TRBV3-1|.|TRBJ2-7
TGTGCCAGCAGCCCTTGGGACAGGGGGCCAGCTGAGCAGTACTTC
CASSPWDRGPAEQYF
>.|TRBV4-3|.|TRBJ1-1
TGCGCCAGCAGCCAAGAACCAGGGAACACTGAAGCTTTCTTT
CASSQEPGNTEAFF
>.|TRBV7-6|many|TRBJ1-1
TGTGCCAGCAGCTTGAGACCATGGACGGGGGACACTGAAGCTTTCTTT
CASSLRPWTGDTEAFF
>TRBD1|TRBV25-1|.|TRBJ2-1
TGTGCCAGCAGCCTCCGGACAGGCCACCCCTACAATGAGCAGTTCTTC
CASSLRTGHPYNEQFF
>.|TRBV12-3/TRBV12-4|.|TRBJ1-1
TGTGCCAGCAGTTTACTTGACGCTGAAGCTTTCTTT
CASSLLDAEAFF
>.|TRBV20-1|.|TRBJ2-1
TGCAGTGCTAGAGATATAGAGGGATTCTCCTACAATGAGCAGTTCTTC
CSARDIEGFSYNEQFF